Included here is one T cell receptor (beta chain) sequence, with context. The sample belongs to a study of T cells after yellow fever vaccination. Germline lookup yields CDR1 MNHEY and CDR2 SVGAGI. Unmatched junction bases numbered 9, after V lost 3 bases and J lost 2 bases. There are 18 residues in the CDR3. A 5'RACE template-switching step, the method used to make TCR cDNA, added a universal primer site and UMIs. TCRdb called the 5' RACE reads again in MiXCR, with one record for every CDR3 protein. Of 250,000 to 400,000 distinct CDR3 sequences in the sample, roughly 4.3% were seen once. This clonotype originated in a young man who received the YFV17D yellow fever vaccine. This chain uses TRBV6-5 with TRBJ2-1, with 11 positions matching TRBD2. The material was PBMCs, obtained 5 days after the yellow fever booster vaccination. CDR3 residues: CASSYPASGGTPYNEQFF. The CDR3 DNA reads TGTGCCAGCAGTTATCCGGCTAGCGGGGGGACTCCCTACAATGAGCAGTTCTTC.